These T cell receptor beta chains were read from a single sample in a study of T cells in Graves' hyperthyroidism and ophthalmopathy. TCRdb reanalysed the multiplex PCR reads using MiXCR and keeps one entry per CDR3 protein. The data show around 760,000 distinct CDR3 sequences, with 35% seen just once and around 32% held by the top ten. The material sequenced was blood. These receptor sequences come from a woman aged 40 to 50 with Graves' hyperthyroidism. CDR3s include the opening cysteine and the closing phenylalanine or tryptophan. D genes are given only for firm matches. Not all rows give a size; the values are once, few, many and, for expanded clones, a class.

v_gene: TRBV7-2
j_gene: TRBJ2-5
d_gene: TRBD1
abundance: -
CDR3aa: CASSSGTGLQETQYF
CDR3nt: TGTGCCAGCAGCTCCGGGACAGGTCTACAAGAGACCCAGTACTTC

v_gene: TRBV24-1
j_gene: TRBJ2-7
d_gene: TRBD2
abundance: -
CDR3aa: CATSDRPPTKSGSRYEQYF
CDR3nt: TGTGCCACCAGTGATCGCCCACCAACAAAGAGCGGGAGTCGATACGAGCAGTACTTC

v_gene: TRBV30
j_gene: TRBJ2-7
d_gene: TRBD2
abundance: -
CDR3aa: CAWSGGDEQYF
CDR3nt: TGTGCCTGGTCCGGGGGGGACGAGCAGTACTTC

v_gene: TRBV10-3
j_gene: TRBJ1-2
d_gene: -
abundance: many
CDR3aa: CAISENGIYGYTF
CDR3nt: TGTGCCATCAGTGAGAACGGGATCTATGGCTACACCTTC

v_gene: TRBV5-1
j_gene: TRBJ2-5
d_gene: -
abundance: many
CDR3aa: CASSLTSGKGETQYF
CDR3nt: TGCGCCAGCAGCTTGACGTCTGGCAAGGGAGAGACCCAGTACTTC

v_gene: TRBV29-1
j_gene: TRBJ1-4
d_gene: -
abundance: many
CDR3aa: CSVGDIATNEKLFF
CDR3nt: TGCAGCGTTGGGGACATTGCAACTAATGAAAAACTGTTTTTT

v_gene: TRBV29-1
j_gene: TRBJ1-4
d_gene: -
abundance: many
CDR3aa: CSVGDSGGGEKLFF
CDR3nt: TGCAGCGTTGGGGACTCGGGGGGCGGTGAAAAACTGTTTTTT

v_gene: TRBV20-1
j_gene: TRBJ1-5
d_gene: -
abundance: many
CDR3aa: CSAINRVGQPQHF
CDR3nt: TGCAGTGCTATCAACAGGGTAGGACAGCCCCAGCATTTT

v_gene: TRBV7-2
j_gene: TRBJ1-5
d_gene: -
abundance: many
CDR3aa: CASSPDRNQPQHF
CDR3nt: TGTGCCAGCAGCCCCGACCGCAATCAGCCCCAGCATTTT

v_gene: TRBV25-1
j_gene: TRBJ2-5
d_gene: -
abundance: -
CDR3aa: CASSELGGAETQYF
CDR3nt: TGTGCCAGCAGTGAATTAGGGGGGGCAGAGACCCAGTACTTC

v_gene: TRBV2
j_gene: TRBJ2-2
d_gene: -
abundance: -
CDR3aa: CASSLFEGAGELFF
CDR3nt: TGTGCCAGCAGTCTTTTTGAGGGGGCCGGGGAGCTGTTTTTT

v_gene: TRBV27
j_gene: TRBJ1-5
d_gene: -
abundance: few
CDR3aa: CASSQRKDSGNQPQHF
CDR3nt: TGTGCCAGCAGTCAACGAAAGGACAGTGGAAATCAGCCCCAGCATTTT

v_gene: TRBV7-6
j_gene: TRBJ2-7
d_gene: -
abundance: many
CDR3aa: CASSLAHRGGKEQYF
CDR3nt: TGTGCCAGCAGCTTAGCGCACAGGGGGGGTAAGGAGCAGTACTTC

v_gene: TRBV12-5
j_gene: TRBJ1-5
d_gene: -
abundance: many
CDR3aa: CASGLGLGNQPQHF
CDR3nt: TGTGCTAGTGGTTTGGGTCTGGGAAATCAGCCCCAGCATTTT

v_gene: TRBV7-2
j_gene: TRBJ2-1
d_gene: TRBD2
abundance: once
CDR3aa: CASSPVAGPGSEQFF
CDR3nt: TGTGCCAGCAGCCCCGTAGCGGGACCGGGTTCTGAGCAGTTCTTC